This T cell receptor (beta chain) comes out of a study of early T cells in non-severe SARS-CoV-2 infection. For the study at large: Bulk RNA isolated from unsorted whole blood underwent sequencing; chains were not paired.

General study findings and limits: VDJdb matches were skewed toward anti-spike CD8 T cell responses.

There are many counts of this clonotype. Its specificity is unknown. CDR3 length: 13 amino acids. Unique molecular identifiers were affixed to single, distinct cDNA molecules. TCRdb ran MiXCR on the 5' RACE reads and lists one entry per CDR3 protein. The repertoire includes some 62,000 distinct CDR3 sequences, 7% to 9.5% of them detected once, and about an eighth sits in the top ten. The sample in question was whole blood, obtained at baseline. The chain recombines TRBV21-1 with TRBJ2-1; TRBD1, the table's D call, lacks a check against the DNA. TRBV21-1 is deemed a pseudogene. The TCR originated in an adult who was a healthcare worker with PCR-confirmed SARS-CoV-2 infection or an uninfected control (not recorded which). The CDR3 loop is CASRGNTGNEQFF. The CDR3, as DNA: TGTGCCAGCAGAGGGAACACCGGGAATGAGCAGTTCTTC.